A selection of T cell receptor beta chains follows, all from one sample in a study of blood T cells in healthy people across ages. TCRdb reprocessed the 5' RACE reads via MiXCR and lists one record per CDR3 protein. Found here are some 800,000 distinct CDR3 sequences, roughly 44% of them singletons; the top ten hold around 21%. Sequencing was carried out using blood. The origin of the receptors is a man between 60 and 75 years old in good health. Each CDR3 is given with its conserved first and last residue. D genes are given only for firm matches. Only some rows state a clone size, as once, few, many or a class for expanded clones.

D gene,V gene,J gene,clone size,CDR3 protein,CDR3 DNA
.,TRBV7-4,TRBJ1-2,many,CASSPRVRAGGYTF,TGTGCCAGCAGCCCGAGGGTCAGGGCAGGCGGCTACACCTTC
TRBD1,TRBV3-1,TRBJ1-1,.,CASSQGTGGMNTEAFF,TGTGCCAGCAGCCAAGGGACAGGGGGAATGAACACTGAAGCTTTCTTT
.,TRBV7-8,TRBJ1-6,.,CASSPGGAEGFNSPLHF,TGTGCCAGCAGCCCCGGAGGGGCCGAGGGGTTTAATTCACCCCTCCACTTT
.,TRBV10-3,TRBJ1-5,.,CAISEPYSNQPQHF,TGTGCCATCAGTGAGCCTTATAGCAATCAGCCCCAGCATTTT
TRBD2,TRBV5-1,TRBJ2-2,few,CASSIGTMNTGELFF,TGCGCCAGCAGCATCGGGACTATGAACACCGGGGAGCTGTTTTTT
TRBD2,TRBV7-2,TRBJ2-1,few,CASSSSSGGHNEQFF,TGTGCCAGCAGCTCCTCTAGCGGGGGGCACAATGAGCAGTTCTTC
.,TRBV7-9,TRBJ2-7,.,CASRQQGRGSSYEQYF,TGTGCCAGCAGGCAACAGGGGCGGGGAAGCTCCTACGAGCAGTACTTC
.,TRBV2,TRBJ1-2,.,CASFQLGGYTF,TGTGCCTCCTTTCAGTTAGGTGGCTACACCTTC
.,TRBV7-9,TRBJ1-1,.,CASSPSWASEAFF,TGTGCCAGCAGCCCATCGTGGGCTTCTGAAGCTTTCTTT
.,TRBV20-1,TRBJ1-2,few,CSARTLGDDYEANYGYTF,TGCAGTGCTAGAACACTGGGCGACGATTATGAAGCTAACTATGGCTACACCTTC
.,TRBV7-2,TRBJ2-7,.,CASTPTPSSYEQYF,TGTGCCAGCACCCCGACACCTAGCTCCTACGAGCAGTACTTC
.,TRBV11-2,TRBJ2-3,.,CASSLAVRGASTDTQYF,TGTGCCAGCAGCTTAGCAGTTCGTGGGGCTTCCACAGATACGCAGTATTTT
.,TRBV3-1,TRBJ1-2,.,CASSPLDRYGYTF,TGTGCCAGCAGCCCCCTAGATCGCTATGGCTACACCTTC
.,TRBV4-1,TRBJ2-4,once,CASSQEPSAAKNIQYF,TGCGCCAGCAGCCAAGAACCTAGCGCGGCCAAAAACATTCAGTACTTC
.,TRBV29-1,TRBJ2-1,few,CAGGRGDEQFF,TGCGCTGGAGGCAGAGGAGATGAGCAGTTCTTC
TRBD1,TRBV7-9,TRBJ2-7,.,CTSSQDRGGEQYF,TGTACCAGCAGCCAGGACAGGGGCGGCGAGCAGTACTTC
.,TRBV7-3,TRBJ2-1,.,CASKVGGSYNEQFF,TGTGCCAGCAAGGTGGGGGGCTCCTACAATGAGCAGTTCTTC
.,TRBV2,TRBJ2-5,.,CASRIWGTEETQYF,TGTGCCAGCAGAATATGGGGCACCGAAGAGACCCAGTACTTC
.,TRBV7-8,TRBJ1-2,.,CASSLVSSERGYTF,TGTGCCAGCAGCTTAGTGTCGAGCGAGAGGGGCTACACCTTC
.,TRBV3-1,TRBJ1-1,.,CASSWTADTEAFF,TGTGCCAGCAGTTGGACAGCGGACACTGAAGCTTTCTTT
TRBD1,TRBV29-1,TRBJ1-3,.,CSVAGTTSDRTGNTIYF,TGCAGCGTCGCAGGCACAACCTCGGACAGGACTGGAAACACCATATATTTT
.,TRBV20-1,TRBJ2-3,few,CSAGPHADTQYF,TGCAGTGCTGGCCCTCATGCTGATACGCAGTATTTT
.,TRBV6-1,TRBJ2-5,.,CASSVRTGTLQETQYF,TGTGCCAGCAGTGTACGGACGGGGACCCTCCAAGAGACCCAGTACTTC
TRBD1,TRBV5-1,TRBJ1-2,.,CASSSTGVGYGYTF,TGCGCCAGCAGCTCGACAGGGGTTGGGTATGGCTACACCTTC
.,TRBV4-1,TRBJ2-4,.,CASSQDRGLAKNVQYF,TGCGCCAGCAGCCAAGATCGGGGTCTAGCCAAAAACGTTCAGTACTTC
TRBD2,TRBV28,TRBJ2-5,few,CASSFGTSSGETQYF,TGTGCCAGCAGTTTCGGGACTAGCTCCGGAGAGACCCAGTACTTC
.,TRBV30,TRBJ1-1,.,CAWSVATNTEAFF,TGTGCCTGGAGTGTGGCCACGAACACTGAAGCTTTCTTT
TRBD1,TRBV6-2/TRBV6-3,TRBJ2-4,.,CASMLSRDRVGKNIQYF,TGTGCCAGCATGTTAAGCCGGGACAGGGTTGGCAAAAACATTCAGTACTTC
.,TRBV7-9,TRBJ2-5,few,CASSLGIGAQETQYF,TGTGCCAGCAGCTTGGGTATCGGGGCACAAGAGACCCAGTACTTC
.,TRBV4-3,TRBJ1-2,few,CASSQDMTAGGYGYTF,TGCGCCAGCAGCCAAGATATGACAGCGGGGGGCTATGGCTACACCTTC
.,TRBV27,TRBJ2-7,many,CASSAGTGFSEQYF,TGTGCCAGCAGTGCCGGAACGGGTTTTTCCGAGCAGTACTTC
.,TRBV7-9,TRBJ2-5,.,CASSSIFGLGQETQYF,TGTGCCAGCAGCTCCATATTTGGTCTAGGGCAAGAGACCCAGTACTTC
.,TRBV5-1,TRBJ2-3,once,CTSSRDATDTQYF,TGCACCAGCTCCCGGGACGCAACAGATACGCAGTATTTT
.,TRBV7-2,TRBJ2-5,.,CACSLWGQPDRQETQYF,TGTGCCTGCAGCTTATGGGGACAACCCGACAGACAAGAGACCCAGTACTTC
.,TRBV14,TRBJ2-1,.,CASSQGTANEQFF,TGTGCCAGCAGCCAGGGCACGGCAAATGAGCAGTTCTTC
.,TRBV11-2,TRBJ2-7,.,CASSGLGGRFEQYF,TGTGCCAGCTCGGGGTTAGGAGGAAGATTCGAGCAGTACTTC
TRBD1,TRBV5-1,TRBJ2-7,.,CASSRTGVSYEQYF,TGCGCCAGCAGCCGGACAGGGGTTTCCTACGAGCAGTACTTC
.,TRBV2,TRBJ2-7,few,CASSHQNRRSIEQYF,TGTGCCAGCAGTCACCAGAACCGACGGTCTATTGAGCAGTACTTC
TRBD2,TRBV11-3,TRBJ2-1,.,CASSGRTSRRNNEQFF,TGTGCCAGCAGCGGAAGGACTAGCCGGCGGAACAATGAGCAGTTCTTC
.,TRBV3-1,TRBJ2-2,.,CASSQAGPHGELFF,TGTGCCAGCAGCCAAGCGGGGCCGCACGGGGAGCTGTTTTTT
.,TRBV5-1,TRBJ2-1,few,CASSLQDNEQFF,TGCGCCAGCAGCTTACAGGACAATGAGCAGTTCTTC
TRBD1,TRBV28,TRBJ2-7,.,CASKQGAFVYEQYF,TGTGCCAGTAAACAGGGGGCATTCGTGTACGAGCAGTACTTC
.,TRBV5-1,TRBJ2-5,.,CAGSLAWSDEETQYF,TGCGCCGGCAGCTTGGCCTGGTCAGATGAAGAGACCCAGTACTTC
.,TRBV5-1,TRBJ1-2,.,CASSLQGSTYGYTF,TGCGCCAGCAGCTTACAGGGAAGCACCTATGGCTACACCTTC
.,TRBV25-1,TRBJ2-3,.,CASSESNTDTQYF,TGTGCCAGCAGTGAGTCTAACACAGATACGCAGTATTTT
.,TRBV18,TRBJ1-2,few,CASSRGGAGIYYGYTF,TGTGCCAGCTCACGGGGAGGGGCCGGTATCTACTATGGCTACACCTTC